What follows describes a single T cell receptor beta chain. Antigen: not known. The record originates from a study of radiotherapy plus CTLA-4 blockade in lung cancer. Assay used: immunoSEQ multiplex PCR; TCRdb lists only in-frame clones, some missing. The sample has about 32,000 clones; approximately 66% are singletons. With 0 bases removed from V and 4 bases from J, the gap between germline ends came to 13 bases. Germline CDR1 and CDR2: WNHNN and SYGVQD (reference sequence). The CDR3 consists of 15 residues. Overall study results and limits: Together with interferon-beta, which increased in serum after radiation, early dynamic changes in blood T cell clones were reportedly the best predictors of response. Tumor-origin TCR clones grew in blood after radiotherapy plus ipilimumab.

Focal radiation was given together with CTLA-4 blockade (ipilimumab) to patients with chemo-refractory metastatic non-small-cell lung cancer. Specimen: peripheral blood, collected from a patient treated with radiotherapy plus ipilimumab. The chain is built from TRBV10-1 and TRBJ2-7; no clear D gene. This TCR was recovered from a human donor with non-small cell lung cancer who had stable disease on radiotherapy plus ipilimumab. This chain's CDR3 is CASSESQLYYYEQYF. CDR3 DNA: TGCGCCAGCAGTGAGTCCCAACTCTACTATTACGAGCAGTACTTC.